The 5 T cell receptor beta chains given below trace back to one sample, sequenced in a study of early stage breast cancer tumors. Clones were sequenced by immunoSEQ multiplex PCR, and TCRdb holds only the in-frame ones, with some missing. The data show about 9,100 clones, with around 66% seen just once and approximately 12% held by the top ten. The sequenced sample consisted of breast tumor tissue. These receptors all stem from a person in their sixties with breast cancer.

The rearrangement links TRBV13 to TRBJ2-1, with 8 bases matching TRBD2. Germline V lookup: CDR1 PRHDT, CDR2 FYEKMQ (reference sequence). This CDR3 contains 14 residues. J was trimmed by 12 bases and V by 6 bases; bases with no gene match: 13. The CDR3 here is CASRSSRGAFGQFF. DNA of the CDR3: TGTGCCAGCAGATCGTCGCGGGGGGCCTTCGGGCAGTTCTTC.

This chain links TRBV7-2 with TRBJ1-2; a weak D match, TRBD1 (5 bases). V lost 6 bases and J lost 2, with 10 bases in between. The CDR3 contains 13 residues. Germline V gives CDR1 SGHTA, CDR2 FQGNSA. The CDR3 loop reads CASSSQVNYGYTF. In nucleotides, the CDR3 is TGTGCCAGCAGTTCACAGGTGAACTATGGCTACACCTTC.

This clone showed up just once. CDR3 sequence (DNA): TGCAGCCTTATGGAGGGAACAGATACGCAGTATTTT. It translates to CSLMEGTDTQYF. The chain uses TRBV29-1 and TRBJ2-3; D is possibly TRBD2 (6 bases). CDR3 length: 12 amino acids. The germline gives CDR1 SQVTM, CDR2 ANQGSEA. The V end lost 8 bases, the J end lost 3 bases, and 12 bases lay between the germline ends.

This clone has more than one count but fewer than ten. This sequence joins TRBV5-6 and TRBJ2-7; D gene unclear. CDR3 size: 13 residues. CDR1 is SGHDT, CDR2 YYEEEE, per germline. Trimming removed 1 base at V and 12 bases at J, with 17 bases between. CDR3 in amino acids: CASSLLGREYPYF. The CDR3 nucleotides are TGTGCCAGCAGCTTGTTGGGTCGTGAGTATCCGTACTTC. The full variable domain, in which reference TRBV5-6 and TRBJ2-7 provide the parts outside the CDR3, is DAGVTQSPTHLIKTRGQQVTLRCSPKSGHDTVSWYQQALGQGPQFIFQYYEEEERQRGNFPDRFSGHQFPNYSSELNVNALLLGDSALYLCASSLLGREYPYFGPGTRLTVT.

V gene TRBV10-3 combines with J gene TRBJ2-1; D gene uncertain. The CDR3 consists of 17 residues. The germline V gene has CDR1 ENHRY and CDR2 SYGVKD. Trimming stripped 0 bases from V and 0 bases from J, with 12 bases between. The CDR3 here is CAISESMASSSYNEQFF. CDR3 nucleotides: TGTGCCATCAGTGAGTCGATGGCCTCGAGCTCCTACAATGAGCAGTTCTTC.